This T cell receptor (beta chain) was sequenced during a study of T cell responses to AZD1222 COVID-19 vaccine (dated by TCRdb to the early 2020s). Background for the entire study: Because spike-specific TCR depth and breadth did not differ between the two schedules, AZD1222 recipients who got a second dose at roughly 4 weeks were pooled with those who got a second dose at roughly 12 weeks. A total of 230 to 250 trial participants underwent TCR sequencing, of whom 207 had received two doses of AZD1222 and 26 had received two doses of the MenACWY control vaccine. Trial participants were enrolled by age into 18-55, 56-69 and 70-plus year subgroups, with roughly 160, 29 and 62 TCR-sequenced participants respectively. General study outcomes and caveats: Conclusions about previously exposed vaccinees are limited because only six or seven AZD1222 recipients were SARS-CoV-2 seropositive at baseline. No day 14 peak-response samples were available, so repertoires were characterized only after the peak T cell response. Participants were mostly white British and included more females than males, and it was suggested by the authors that clonal diversity may have been underestimated. Epitopes outside the regions mutated in the B.1.351 and B.1.1.7 variants were reportedly recognized by nearly half of the unique spike-specific TCRs. A significant rise in spike-specific TCR breadth and depth was observed after two AZD1222 doses relative to day 0 and relative to MenACWY recipients. The 56-69-year group was small, and its depth increase did not reach significance, likely because of low power. The vaccine-associated CD4 TCRs covered the entire spike protein, and the dominant responses fell in regions 160-218 and 743-854.

Concerning this clone: Its antigen has not been determined. No per-base quality is available; no much larger clone lies one base away.

The CDR3 regions of human TCRbeta chains were analyzed by immunosequencing. The paper's processing steps were these. Repertoire TCRs were checked for matches against a reference library of SARS-CoV-2-specific TCRs that had been generated using the MIRA antigen-specificity platform. Breadth meant the fraction of unique TCRs that were SARS-CoV-2-associated, whereas depth meant the fraction of total T cells that were SARS-CoV-2-associated. Using the MIRA data, every spike-specific TCR was mapped to the spike region that the TCR reacted to and assigned to either a CD4 or a CD8 class. Log10-transformed breadth and depth values were compared by one-way ANOVA with Sidak's multiple comparisons tests. TCRdb took over this immuneACCESS table, retaining in-frame rearrangements with V and J assigned. Such tables are incomplete; in checked studies, under half of the missing clones stem from an unresolved V gene, and the remainder is unexplained. V and J calls and clone size are given by that table; D and trimming were obtained from the DNA. Within this sample are about 97,000 clones, with approximately 90% of them counted one time only. The top ten constitute 6.5% to 8% of the sample.

The sample's time point label is to be understood as: baseline before first vaccination. Vaccinee samples were obtained from the UK trials COV001 and COV002, which included a single-blind randomized controlled phase 2/3 trial of AZD1222 (ChAdOx1 nCoV-19) in healthy adults. Trial participant PBMC samples were collected at day 0 and day 28 after the second dose for TCRbeta chain sequencing. Cut back by 3 bases and 1 base, the V and J ends lie 4 bases apart. The CDR3 has 12 amino acids, counting the end cysteine and phenylalanine. Only the CDR3 region is kept as DNA, spanning 36 bases read in frame from base 1. CDR1 and CDR2 (SQVTM, ANQGSEA) derive from the germline V gene.

The chain couples TRBV29-1 to TRBJ1-3; there is no confident call for the D gene. The TCR sequence derives from an adult in good health. The sequences come from peripheral blood, collected on day 0 of AZD1222 vaccination. The DNA sequence follows: TGCAGCGTTGAGAGTTCTGGAAACACCATATATTTT. Translation gives CSVESSGNTIYF.